A single sample is the source of the 21 T cell receptor beta chains below, sequenced in a study of blood T cell repertoires in COVID-19. Produced via immunoSEQ multiplex PCR; TCRdb's table is partial and in-frame only. The table lists roughly 250,000 clones, about nine tenths of them singletons. Sequencing was done on a sample of PBMCs or T cells enriched from blood (not recorded which). The receptors here all came from a woman aged 40 to 49 with acute COVID-19.

This chain uses TRBV2 with TRBJ1-4; 7 bases are a match to TRBD1. The trim removed 5 bases at V and 8 bases at J, leaving 8 bases unmatched. Germline values: CDR1 SNHLY, CDR2 FYNNEI. The CDR3 length is 14 residues. This CDR3 reads CASSRRDSREKLFF. The CDR3 DNA reads as TGTGCCAGCAGTAGACGGGACAGTCGCGAAAAACTGTTTTTT.

The chain uses TRBV6-1 and TRBJ2-1, with 12 nucleotides matching TRBD2. This CDR3 has 15 residues. In germline, CDR1 is MNHNS, CDR2 SASEGT. Trimming at V came to 3 bases and at J to 9 bases, leaving 6 bases not matched to a gene. CDR3 nucleotides: TGTGCCAGCAGTGACCTAGCGGGAGGGCCGAGTGAGCAGTTCTTC. Protein sequence: CASSDLAGGPSEQFF.

The chain uses TRBV27 and TRBJ1-1; the D gene is possibly TRBD1 (6 bases). The V end was cut by 3 bases, the J end by 5 bases, with 13 bases between. The CDR3 spans 14 residues. Germline V lookup: CDR1 MNHEY, CDR2 SMNVEV (reference sequence). CDR3 sequence reads: CASSFTGRGTEAFF. The CDR3 bases are TGTGCCAGCAGTTTTACAGGGAGGGGGACTGAAGCTTTCTTT.

The chain has TRBV7-2 and TRBJ2-1, with TRBD1 matching over 8 bases. The V and J ends lost 2 bases and 5 bases, in that order; junction bases with no gene match: 5. The germline gives CDR1 SGHTA, CDR2 FQGNSA. The CDR3 totals 15 residues. The CDR3 loop reads CASSLTGQADNEQFF. Here the CDR3 DNA reads TGTGCCAGCAGCTTAACGGGACAGGCCGACAATGAGCAGTTCTTC.

The chain carries TRBV28 and TRBJ2-7; 11 nucleotides line up with TRBD2. V lost 10 bases, J lost 0 bases, and 8 bases stayed unmatched. This CDR3 is 15 amino acids long. CDR1 and CDR2 (germline): MDHEN, SYDVKM. CDR3 sequence: CATQTSGTSSYEQYF. CDR3 DNA sequence: TGTGCCACCCAGACTAGCGGGACCAGCTCCTACGAGCAGTACTTC.

The chain is built from TRBV5-4 and TRBJ1-1; TRBD1 is a possible D gene (6 bases). The germline V gene has CDR1 SGHNT and CDR2 YYREEE (reference sequence). Trimming shortened V by 4 bases and J by 1 base, and 14 bases separated the two germline ends. The CDR3 totals 15 residues. The CDR3 sequence: CASSIPTRGNTEAFF. Written as DNA, the CDR3 is TGTGCCAGCAGCATCCCCACCAGGGGGAACACTGAAGCTTTCTTT. Filled out from reference TRBV5-4 and TRBJ1-1, the complete variable domain reads ETGVTQSPTHLIKTRGQQVTLRCSSQSGHNTVSWYQQALGQGPQFIFQYYREEENGRGNFPPRFSGLQFPNYSSELNVNALELDDSALYLCASSIPTRGNTEAFFGQGTRLTVV.

As regards this clone: The same CDR3 also results from other DNA sequences found in this sample. This chain uses TRBV12-3 or TRBV12-4 with TRBJ2-2, with D uncertain. V was trimmed by 3 bases and J by 5 bases, leaving 7 bases between them. This CDR3 comprises 13 residues. The CDR3 region is CASSFAGTGELFF. The CDR3 DNA reads as TGTGCCAGCAGTTTCGCCGGTACCGGGGAGCTGTTTTTT.

The J gene is TRBJ2-1, the V gene TRBV4-3; 7 bases map to TRBD2. Germline V lookup: CDR1 LGHNA, CDR2 YSLEER. This CDR3 has 14 amino acids. The V segment lost 1 base and the J segment 5 bases; nucleotides outside the gene matches: 2. The CDR3 loop reads CASSQVLADNEQFF. The CDR3 coding sequence is TGCGCCAGCAGCCAAGTTCTAGCGGACAATGAGCAGTTCTTC.

The rearrangement joins TRBV24-1 to TRBJ2-5, with 12 bases that match TRBD2. The junction had 7 bases not matched to a gene; V was cut back by 2 bases and J by 4 bases. The CDR3 loop spans 17 amino acids. The germline CDR1 and CDR2 sequences are KGHDR and SFDVKD. CDR3 nucleotides: TGTGCCACCAGTGATTCCCAGCTAGCGGGAGGGGGAGAGACCCAGTACTTC. Its protein is CATSDSQLAGGGETQYF.

This clone has only one observation. J is TRBJ1-4 and V is TRBV27, with TRBD1 matching 7 bases. The CDR3 totals 15 residues. Trimming cost V 6 bases and J 0 bases; bases outside gene matches: 4. Germline-derived CDR1 and CDR2 are MNHEY and SMNVEV (reference sequence). Written as DNA, the CDR3 is TGTGCCAGCAGACTACAGGGGACAACTAATGAAAAACTGTTTTTT. Amino acids: CASRLQGTTNEKLFF.

J is TRBJ2-1 and V is TRBV9, with TRBD2 as a possible D gene (5 bases). The V end lost 1 base, the J end lost 2 bases, and 10 bases lay between the germline ends. Germline V lookup: CDR1 SGDLS, CDR2 YYNGEE. There are 15 residues in the CDR3. The CDR3: CASSVTEAAYNEQFF. Here the CDR3 DNA reads TGTGCCAGCAGCGTAACGGAGGCGGCCTACAATGAGCAGTTCTTC. Complete variable domain (other parts from reference TRBV9 and TRBJ2-1): DSGVTQTPKHLITATGQRVTLRCSPRSGDLSVYWYQQSLDQGLQFLIQYYNGEERAKGNILERFSAQQFPDLHSELNLSSLELGDSALYFCASSVTEAAYNEQFFGPGTRLTVL.

This clone occurred once. The DNA of the CDR3 is TGCGCCAGCAGCCAAACTCGACAGGGAGATCAGCCCCAGCATTTT. Protein: CASSQTRQGDQPQHF. The rearrangement joins TRBV4-1 to TRBJ1-5, with TRBD1 matching over 7 bases. V trimming: 2 bases; J trimming: 5 bases; junction bases outside the gene matches: 6. There are 15 residues in the CDR3. Germline CDR1 reads MGHRA; CDR2 reads YSYEKL.

This clone was counted a few times. The V and J genes are TRBV4-3 and TRBJ2-1; tentatively, D is TRBD2 (5 bases). The germline V gene encodes CDR1 LGHNA and CDR2 YSLEER. Trimming removed 2 bases at V and 5 bases at J, with 13 bases between. This CDR3 comprises 15 residues. The CDR3 loop is CASSQILALHNEQFF. In nucleotides, the CDR3 is TGCGCCAGCAGCCAAATTCTAGCCCTCCACAATGAGCAGTTCTTC.

The rearrangement uses TRBV24-1 and TRBJ2-5; TRBD1 is a possible D gene (5 bases). V lost 5 bases to trimming and J lost 0 bases, with 12 bases between them. Germline CDR1 is KGHDR and CDR2 is SFDVKD. This CDR3 is 15 amino acids long. The CDR3 is CATSGLQGNQETQYF. In DNA form, the CDR3 reads TGTGCCACCAGTGGTCTTCAGGGAAACCAAGAGACCCAGTACTTC.

This clone was counted a single time. The chain joins TRBV5-1 to TRBJ2-5; 8 bases align to TRBD1. CDR1 SGHRS and CDR2 YFSETQ come from the germline V gene. The CDR3 covers 13 residues. The J segment lost 5 bases and the V segment lost 9 bases, leaving 9 bases of the junction unmatched. The DNA of the CDR3 is TGCGCCACAGGACAGGGACCTTCTGAGACCCAGTACTTC. Translation: CATGQGPSETQYF.

The genes are TRBV7-9 and TRBJ2-7, with 9 bases that match TRBD1. The CDR3 loop spans 15 amino acids. J lost 3 bases, V lost 5 bases, and 8 bases had no gene match. Germline-derived CDR1 and CDR2 are SEHNR and FQNEAQ (reference sequence). CDR3 sequence: CASSPYPDRGYEQYF. CDR3 bases: TGTGCCAGCAGCCCCTACCCGGACAGGGGCTACGAGCAGTACTTC.

The genes are TRBV7-9 and TRBJ2-7, with a possible D match to TRBD2 (6 bases). The CDR3 is 14 residues long. Germline CDR1 reads SEHNR; CDR2 reads FQNEAQ (reference sequence). The V and J ends lost 4 bases and 10 bases respectively, with 20 bases between them. The CDR3 protein is CASSSADWGVSQYF. The CDR3 DNA follows: TGTGCCAGCAGCTCCGCAGACTGGGGGGTTTCTCAGTACTTC. The whole variable domain, remainder taken from reference TRBV7-9 and TRBJ2-7, is DTGVSQNPRHKITKRGQNVTFRCDPISEHNRLYWYRQTLGQGPEFLTYFQNEAQLEKSRLLSDRFSAERPKGSFSTLEIQRTEQGDSAMYLCASSSADWGVSQYFGPGTRLTVT.

The rearrangement joins TRBV4-1 to TRBJ1-5; weak D call: TRBD1 (5 bases). Germline loops: CDR1 MGHRA, CDR2 YSYEKL. CDR3 length: 18 amino acids. V lost 0 bases to trimming and J lost 1 base, with 16 bases between them. CDR3 sequence: CASSQDLWGGSSNQPQHF. The CDR3 nucleotides are TGCGCCAGCAGCCAAGATCTATGGGGCGGTTCCAGCAATCAGCCCCAGCATTTT.

The rearrangement uses TRBV18 and TRBJ2-1; TRBD2 matches 11 bases. The CDR3 is 16 amino acids. Germline V gene lookup returns CDR1 KGHSH and CDR2 LQKENI. V dropped 6 bases and J dropped 4; count of bases not matched to a gene: 8. The DNA for the CDR3 is TGTGCCAGCTCGAACTTAGCGGGAGGGCCTTACAATGAGCAGTTCTTC. The encoded protein is CASSNLAGGPYNEQFF.

The chain is built from TRBV2 and TRBJ1-4; tentative D call: TRBD1 (6 bases). The V end was cut by 6 bases, the J end by 7 bases, with 21 bases between. The CDR3 consists of 16 residues. Germline V gene lookup returns CDR1 SNHLY and CDR2 FYNNEI. Written as DNA, the CDR3 is TGTGCCAGCAGGGAAACCCTGGGACAAGGTGGTGAAAAACTGTTTTTT. This codes for CASRETLGQGGEKLFF.

The rearrangement uses TRBV19 and TRBJ1-5; 12 nucleotides match TRBD1. The J segment lost 7 bases and the V segment lost 7 bases, leaving 11 bases of the junction unmatched. Germline CDR1 and CDR2: LNHDA and SQIVND (reference sequence). The CDR3 totals 16 residues. CDR3 region: CASTPWDRGQGQPQHF. In DNA, the CDR3 is TGTGCCAGTACCCCCTGGGACAGGGGGCAAGGCCAGCCCCAGCATTTT.